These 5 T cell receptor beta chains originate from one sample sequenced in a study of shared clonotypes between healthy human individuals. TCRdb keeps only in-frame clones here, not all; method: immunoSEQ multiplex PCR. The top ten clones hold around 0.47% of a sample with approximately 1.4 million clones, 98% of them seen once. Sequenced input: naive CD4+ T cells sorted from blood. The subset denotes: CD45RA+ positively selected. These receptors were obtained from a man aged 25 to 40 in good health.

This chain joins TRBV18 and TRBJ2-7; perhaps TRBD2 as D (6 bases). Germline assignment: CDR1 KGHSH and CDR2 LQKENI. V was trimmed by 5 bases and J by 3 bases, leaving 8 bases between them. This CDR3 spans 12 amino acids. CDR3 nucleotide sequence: TGTGCCAGCTCAGCGCGGGGCTACGAGCAGTACTTC. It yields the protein CASSARGYEQYF. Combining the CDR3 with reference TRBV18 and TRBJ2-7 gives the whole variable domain NAGVMQNPRHLVRRRGQEARLRCSPMKGHSHVYWYRQLPEEGLKFMVYLQKENIIDESGMPKERFSAEFPKEGPSILRIQQVVRGDSAAYFCASSARGYEQYFGPGTRLTVT.

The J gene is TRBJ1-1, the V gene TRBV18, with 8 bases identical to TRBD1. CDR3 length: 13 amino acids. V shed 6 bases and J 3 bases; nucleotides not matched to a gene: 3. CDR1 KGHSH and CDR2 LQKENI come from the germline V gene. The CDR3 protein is CASSQDRDTEAFF. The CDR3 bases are TGTGCCAGCTCCCAGGACAGGGACACTGAAGCTTTCTTT. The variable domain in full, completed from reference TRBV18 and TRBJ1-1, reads NAGVMQNPRHLVRRRGQEARLRCSPMKGHSHVYWYRQLPEEGLKFMVYLQKENIIDESGMPKERFSAEFPKEGPSILRIQQVVRGDSAAYFCASSQDRDTEAFFGQGTRLTVV.

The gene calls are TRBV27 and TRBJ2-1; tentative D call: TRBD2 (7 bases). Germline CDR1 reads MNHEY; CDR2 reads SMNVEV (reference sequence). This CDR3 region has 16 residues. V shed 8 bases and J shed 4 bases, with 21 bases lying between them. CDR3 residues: CASVKLGGRPYNEQFF. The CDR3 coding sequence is TGTGCCAGCGTCAAATTGGGGGGGCGACCTTACAATGAGCAGTTCTTC.

The DNA of the CDR3 is TGTGCCAGCAGTGGCCCCGGGACAGGCTCCTACGAGCAGTACTTC. This gives the protein CASSGPGTGSYEQYF. J is TRBJ2-7 and V is TRBV6-6; TRBD1 matches at 8 bases. The V and J ends lost 5 bases and 0 bases, in that order; junction bases with no gene match: 6. Germline loops: CDR1 MNHNY, CDR2 SVGAGI (reference sequence). CDR3 length equals 15 residues.

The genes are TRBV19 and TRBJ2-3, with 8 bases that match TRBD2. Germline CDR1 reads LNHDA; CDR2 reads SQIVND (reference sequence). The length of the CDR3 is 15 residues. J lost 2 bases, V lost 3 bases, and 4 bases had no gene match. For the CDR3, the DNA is TGTGCCAGTAGTATTCTACTAGCGGTCACAGATACGCAGTATTTT. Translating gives CASSILLAVTDTQYF. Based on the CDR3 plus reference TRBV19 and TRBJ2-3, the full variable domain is DGGITQSPKYLFRKEGQNVTLSCEQNLNHDAMYWYRQDPGQGLRLIYYSQIVNDFQKGDIAEGYSVSREKKESFPLTVTSAQKNPTAFYLCASSILLAVTDTQYFGPGTRLTVL.